Listed here are 10 T cell receptor beta chains from one sample, sequenced in a study of brain metastases from non-small cell lung cancer (dated by TCRdb to the late 2010s). Library preparation was by the immunoSEQ multiplex PCR assay. TCRdb took over this immuneACCESS table, retaining in-frame rearrangements with V and J assigned. Such tables are incomplete; in checked studies, under half of the missing clones stem from an unresolved V gene, and the remainder is unexplained. This sample lists around 1,600 clones; roughly 80% were detected once. The biggest ten clones account for over 9% of the sample. Sequencing was performed on tumor-adjacent normal tissue. These receptors came from a donor over 35 with non-small cell lung cancer.

V gene TRBV5-6 combines with J gene TRBJ2-7, with 7 bases identical to TRBD1. This CDR3 has 14 amino acids. Germline CDR1 SGHDT, CDR2 YYEEEE. V shed 5 bases and J 3 bases; nucleotides not matched to a gene: 8. CDR3 coding DNA: TGTGCCAGCAGTTCGGGACAGAGCTTCTACGAGCAGTACTTC. Its translation: CASSSGQSFYEQYF.

This clone was counted a few times. The chain uses TRBV2 and TRBJ2-1; D is unclear. CDR1 and CDR2 from the germline V gene are SNHLY and FYNNEI. The CDR3 is made up of 14 amino acids. V was shortened by 6 bases and J by 0 bases, with 9 bases between the two germline ends. This CDR3 is CASSADSSYNEQFF. The CDR3 nucleotides read TGTGCCAGCAGCGCCGATAGCTCCTACAATGAGCAGTTCTTC.

This clone was seen a single time. This chain's CDR3 is CASSSGTGNQPQHF. In DNA form, the CDR3 reads TGTGCCAGCAGCTCCGGGACAGGCAATCAGCCCCAGCATTTT. This chain connects TRBV5-6 to TRBJ1-5; TRBD1 aligns across 7 bases. The CDR3 extends over 14 amino acids. Germline V gives CDR1 SGHDT, CDR2 YYEEEE. Trimming cost V 3 bases and J 2 bases; bases outside gene matches: 2.

The chain links TRBV15 to TRBJ1-5, with unresolved D. Trimming removed 5 bases from V and 0 bases from J, with 5 bases in between. The CDR3 is 13 residues long. The germline V gene encodes CDR1 LNHNV and CDR2 YYDKDF (reference sequence). CDR3 amino acids: CATSLTSNQPQHF. The CDR3 nucleotides are TGTGCCACCAGCTTGACTAGCAATCAGCCCCAGCATTTT.

The V and J genes are TRBV5-5 and TRBJ2-6; perhaps TRBD2 as D (5 bases). V lost 2 bases to trimming and J lost 10 bases, with 13 bases between them. Germline V gene lookup returns CDR1 SGHKS and CDR2 YYEKEE (reference sequence). The CDR3 loop spans 14 amino acids. The CDR3 region is CASSFGGVGNVLTF. CDR3 DNA sequence: TGTGCCAGCAGCTTTGGAGGAGTTGGTAACGTCCTGACTTTC. Based on the CDR3 plus reference TRBV5-5 and TRBJ2-6, the full variable domain is DAGVTQSPTHLIKTRGQQVTLRCSPISGHKSVSWYQQVLGQGPQFIFQYYEKEERGRGNFPDRFSARQFPNYSSELNVNALLLGDSALYLCASSFGGVGNVLTFGAGSRLTVL.

This sequence joins TRBV6-2 or TRBV6-3 and TRBJ2-1; either TRBD1 or TRBD2 may fit D (8 bases each). This CDR3 region has 14 residues. V lost 6 bases and J lost 9, with 18 bases in between. In germline, CDR1 is MNHEY, CDR2 SVGEGT. The CDR3 sequence: CASSLTGAGGEQFF. CDR3 sequence (DNA): TGTGCCAGCAGCCTGACAGGGGCGGGGGGTGAGCAGTTCTTC.

The rearrangement links TRBV19 to TRBJ2-3; no definite D call. The germline CDR1 and CDR2 sequences are LNHDA and SQIVND (reference sequence). The CDR3 extends over 13 amino acids. Trimming took 5 bases from V and 1 from J, leaving 7 bases between them. CDR3 nucleotides: TGTGCCAGTAGTCAAAGGGGCACAGATACGCAGTATTTT. The encoded protein is CASSQRGTDTQYF.

The chain couples TRBV28 to TRBJ2-5, with D unclear. The CDR3 extends over 10 amino acids. The V gene lost 6 bases and the J gene lost 5 bases, with 4 bases spanning the gap. CDR1 and CDR2 from the germline V gene are MDHEN and SYDVKM. DNA for the CDR3: TGTGCCAGCAGCGGGGAGACCCAGTACTTC. Its protein is CASSGETQYF.

The rearrangement links TRBV12-2 to TRBJ2-7; TRBD1, the table's D call, lacks a check against the DNA. TRBV12-2 is designated a pseudogene. The CDR3 spans 14 residues. The DNA for the CDR3 is TGTGCAAGTCGCTTAGCGGCAGGCTTCTACGAGCAGTACTTC. Its protein product is CASRLAAGFYEQYF.

The chain couples TRBV10-3 to TRBJ2-1, with 9 bases aligning to TRBD2. The CDR3 extends over 14 amino acids. J was trimmed by 9 bases and V by 3 bases; bases with no gene match: 6. Germline CDR1 ENHRY, CDR2 SYGVKD. CDR3 protein: CAISEGGRAGEQFF. In nucleotides, the CDR3 is TGTGCCATCAGTGAAGGCGGGAGGGCCGGTGAGCAGTTCTTC.